This TCR beta chain was recovered during a study of cytomegalovirus exposure and HLA in healthy donors. Study-level results: One variant, a missense change in DCLRE1C, was linked in a later analysis to TCR beta V- and J-gene trimming.

Both 60 Vbeta primers and 13 Jbeta primers went into the PCR. Clones were sequenced by immunoSEQ multiplex PCR, and TCRdb holds only the in-frame ones, with some missing. This table has about 110,000 clones, about 76% appearing once. The CDR3 covers 12 residues. The V and J ends lost 6 bases and 11 bases respectively, with 16 bases between them. From germline, CDR1 is MNHEY and CDR2 SMNVEV (reference sequence). Regarding this clone: Its antigen is unidentified.

The material sequenced was PBMCs. This TCR was recovered from a woman between 50 and 59 years old in good health and CMV-seropositive. The V and J genes are TRBV27 and TRBJ1-1; maybe TRBD1 (5 bases). The chain's CDR3 is CASSKIGGLAFF. The CDR3 nucleotides read TGTGCCAGCAGCAAAATTGGGGGGTTGGCTTTCTTT.